The 9 T cell receptor beta chains below come from one sample, sequenced in a study of T cell responses to AZD1222 COVID-19 vaccine. The table came from immunoSEQ multiplex PCR; TCRdb's copy has only in-frame clones and leaves some out. The sample yields about 120,000 clones, 80% to 90% seen once. The material sequenced was peripheral blood, taken on day 0 of AZD1222 vaccination. These receptors were obtained from an adult in good health.

The chain couples TRBV5-1 to TRBJ1-1; TRBD1 is a possible D gene (6 bases). V dropped 1 base and J dropped 5 bases, with 15 bases sitting between them. Germline V gene data show CDR1 as SGHRS and CDR2 as YFSETQ. The CDR3 has 15 amino acids. The CDR3 loop reads CASSLMGGQGTEAFF. For the CDR3, the DNA is TGCGCCAGCAGCTTGATGGGGGGGCAAGGGACTGAAGCTTTCTTT. Drawing the rest from reference TRBV5-1 and TRBJ1-1, the complete variable domain is KAGVTQTPRYLIKTRGQQVTLSCSPISGHRSVSWYQQTPGQGLQFLFEYFSETQRNKGNFPGRFSGRQFSNSRSEMNVSTLELGDSALYLCASSLMGGQGTEAFFGQGTRLTVV.

The chain recombines TRBV4-3 with TRBJ2-7; TRBD2 matches at 12 bases. CDR1 is LGHNA and CDR2 is YSLEER in the germline V gene. Trimming took 1 base from V and 1 from J; bases not matched to a gene: 2. The CDR3 consists of 16 residues. In DNA form, the CDR3 reads TGCGCCAGCAGCCAAGGAGGACTAGCGGGATCCTACGAGCAGTACTTC. Amino acid sequence: CASSQGGLAGSYEQYF.

As DNA, the CDR3 is TGTGCCAGCAGCCTAGGGACAGAAAATCAGCCCCAGCATTTT. Protein: CASSLGTENQPQHF. V usage is TRBV16 and J usage is TRBJ1-5; 7 bases agree with TRBD1. Trimming cost V 4 bases and J 4 bases; bases outside gene matches: 4. This CDR3 has 14 residues. The germline gives CDR1 KGHSY, CDR2 FQNENV.

This clone was seen only a few times. This chain connects TRBV27 to TRBJ1-1; TRBD1 might be the D (5 bases). Germline assignment: CDR1 MNHEY and CDR2 SMNVEV (reference sequence). The CDR3 runs 14 residues. V dropped 6 bases and J dropped 5 bases, with 16 bases sitting between them. The CDR3 spells CASRTTESGTEAFF. CDR3 sequence (DNA): TGTGCCAGCAGGACGACAGAAAGCGGAACTGAAGCTTTCTTT.

CDR3 bases: TGTGCCAGCAGCTCGAAACAGGGGGCCTCCGATAGCAATCAGCCCCAGCATTTT. Its protein product is CASSSKQGASDSNQPQHF. V and J are TRBV7-9 and TRBJ1-5; 9 bases match TRBD1. The V segment lost 4 bases and the J segment 0 bases; nucleotides outside the gene matches: 10. Germline V gene data show CDR1 as SEHNR and CDR2 as FQNEAQ (reference sequence). The CDR3 contains 18 residues. Variable domain in full (rest from reference TRBV7-9 and TRBJ1-5): DTGVSQNPRHKITKRGQNVTFRCDPISEHNRLYWYRQTLGQGPEFLTYFQNEAQLEKSRLLSDRFSAERPKGSFSTLEIQRTEQGDSAMYLCASSSKQGASDSNQPQHFGDGTRLSIL.

This chain's CDR3 is CASSFHLVGLTYEQYF. DNA of the CDR3: TGTGCCAGCAGTTTTCACCTCGTGGGGCTAACCTACGAGCAGTACTTC. V is TRBV28 and J is TRBJ2-7; D might be TRBD1 (5 bases). V lost 3 bases, J lost 2 bases, and 17 bases lay in between. The CDR3 is 16 residues long. Germline CDR1 and CDR2: MDHEN and SYDVKM. Based on the CDR3 plus reference TRBV28 and TRBJ2-7, the full variable domain is DVKVTQSSRYLVKRTGEKVFLECVQDMDHENMFWYRQDPGLGLRLIYFSYDVKMKEKGDIPEGYSVSREKKERFSLILESASTNQTSMYLCASSFHLVGLTYEQYFGPGTRLTVT.

The chain links TRBV28 to TRBJ1-5; D unresolved. Germline V lookup: CDR1 MDHEN, CDR2 SYDVKM. Trimming pared 8 bases from V and 6 bases from J, leaving 14 bases between. The CDR3 consists of 13 residues. The CDR3: CASGLPGVQPQHF. As DNA, the CDR3 is TGTGCCAGCGGATTGCCTGGAGTTCAGCCCCAGCATTTT.

The chain combines TRBV5-1 with TRBJ2-1, with TRBD2 matching over 12 bases. This CDR3 has 16 residues. Germline V lookup: CDR1 SGHRS, CDR2 YFSETQ. J was trimmed by 4 bases and V by 6 bases; bases with no gene match: 8. CDR3 bases: TGCGCCAGCACGACTAGCGGGAGCGCGGGGTACAATGAGCAGTTCTTC. Translating gives CASTTSGSAGYNEQFF.

This clone was recorded once. The gene calls are TRBV7-8 and TRBJ2-7; 8 bases map to TRBD2. J lost 0 bases, V lost 0 bases, and 4 bases had no gene match. The CDR3 is 16 residues long. The V gene's germline CDR1 is SGHVS and CDR2 FQNEAQ. CDR3 nucleotides: TGTGCCAGCAGCTTAGCGGCAGCGGGGGCCTCCTACGAGCAGTACTTC. Amino acids: CASSLAAAGASYEQYF.